These T cell receptor beta chains were read from a single sample in a study of naive and memory T cell subsets. Via MiXCR, TCRdb re-called the UMI-ligation and nested PCR reads, giving one row per CDR3 protein. The sample has 30,000 to 35,000 distinct CDR3 sequences; roughly 7.3% are singletons. Sample: skin, taken from a tuberculin skin test site. These receptors all stem from an adult in good health. Both conserved end residues are part of each CDR3. A D gene is named only where the DNA matches it firmly. Clone size is not always given. Where it is, it says once, few, many or a class for expanded clones.

j_call v_call clone_size d_call cdr3_nt cdr3_aa
TRBJ2-7 TRBV12-3/TRBV12-4 - - TGTACCAGCAGTTCCTCCTACGAGCAGTACTTC CTSSSSYEQYF
TRBJ2-7 TRBV11-2 medium-sized - TGTGCCAGCAGCCCCGGAGGTTCCTACGAGCAGTACTTC CASSPGGSYEQYF
TRBJ2-7 TRBV6-1 few - TGTGCCAGCGTAATGGGTTCCTACGAGCAGTACTTC CASVMGSYEQYF
TRBJ2-7 TRBV20-1 many TRBD2 TGCAGTGCTAGAGTTTTGGGAGGGGACGAGCAGTACTTC CSARVLGGDEQYF
TRBJ2-7 TRBV27 few TRBD2 TGTGCCAGCTCCTCGGGGGGGTCCAACTACGAGCAGTACTTC CASSSGGSNYEQYF
TRBJ2-3 TRBV24-1 many TRBD1 TGTGCCACCAGTGATCGACAGGGAACCACAGATACGCAGTATTTT CATSDRQGTTDTQYF
TRBJ1-2 TRBV20-1 few TRBD1 TGCAGTGCTCCAAGTCGGGGTGTCAAGACAGGGGGCGATGGCTACACCTTC CSAPSRGVKTGGDGYTF
TRBJ1-2 TRBV12-3/TRBV12-4 many - TGTGCCAGCACCCTCTCCCTTGACGGTGGCTACACCTTC CASTLSLDGGYTF
TRBJ2-5 TRBV5-1 medium-sized - TGCGCCAGCAGCAAGGAGGACCCCACGGGAGAGACCCAGTACTTC CASSKEDPTGETQYF
TRBJ2-7 TRBV20-1 many TRBD2 TGCAGTGCTACTAGCGGGAACAACTACGAGCAGTACTTC CSATSGNNYEQYF
TRBJ1-1 TRBV12-3/TRBV12-4 many - TGTGCCAGCAGGATGACGGAGAACACTGAAGCTTTCTTT CASRMTENTEAFF
TRBJ2-1 TRBV6-4 many TRBD1 TGTGCCAGCAGTATACAGGGGGGCCATGAGCAGTTCTTC CASSIQGGHEQFF
TRBJ2-2 TRBV19 many - TGTGCCAGTGGATTCGGGGAGCTGTTTTTT CASGFGELFF
TRBJ2-7 TRBV6-2/TRBV6-3 few - TGTGCCAGCCAGGGACTGGCCCCATACGAGCAGTACTTC CASQGLAPYEQYF
TRBJ1-5 TRBV20-1 many - TGCAGTGCTAGAGATGCCCTGGCGGCGGGGAATAATCAGCCCCAGCATTTT CSARDALAAGNNQPQHF
TRBJ1-1 TRBV20-1 many TRBD1 TGCAGTGCTCAACACAGGGGTTTGAACACTGAAGCTTTCTTT CSAQHRGLNTEAFF
TRBJ1-2 TRBV15 - - TGTGCCACCAGCTCCCCCGGCCAGAACTATGGCTACACCTTC CATSSPGQNYGYTF
TRBJ2-3 TRBV7-2 medium-sized - TGTGCCAGCAGCTTATCTGACACAGATACGCAGTATTTT CASSLSDTDTQYF
TRBJ2-5 TRBV7-3 many - TGTGCCAGCAGCTTAGACCCAAAAGAGACCCAGTACTTC CASSLDPKETQYF
TRBJ2-7 TRBV11-1 many - TGTGCCAGCAGCTTAGGCGACACTTGGGATCGTGCATACGAGCAGTACTTC CASSLGDTWDRAYEQYF
TRBJ2-1 TRBV3-1 many TRBD2 TGTGCCAGCAGCCTCACCGGGGGGGACAATGAGCAGTTCTTC CASSLTGGDNEQFF
TRBJ2-7 TRBV6-5 - TRBD2 TGTGCCAGCAGACTCGGGGGGGTTCGCGAGCAGTACTTC CASRLGGVREQYF
TRBJ1-5 TRBV19 many - TGTGCCAGTTCTAGACGGTCGGACAATCAGCCCCAGCATTTT CASSRRSDNQPQHF
TRBJ2-3 TRBV12-3/TRBV12-4 many TRBD1 TGTGCCAGCAGTTTCCGACAGGGGGGGACAGATACGCAGTATTTT CASSFRQGGTDTQYF
TRBJ1-1 TRBV12-3/TRBV12-4 few - TGTGCCAGCAGCCCCGGGACCTTCAACACTGAAGCTTTCTTT CASSPGTFNTEAFF
TRBJ1-1 TRBV28 many - TGTGCCAGCATTACTCTCCCCTTTGAAGCTTTCTTT CASITLPFEAFF
TRBJ2-5 TRBV20-1 - - TGCAGTGCTCGGGGGTTACAAGAGACCCAGTACTTC CSARGLQETQYF
TRBJ2-5 TRBV11-2 many - TGTGCCAGCAGCTCGACCGTACCCCAAGAGACCCTGTACTTC CASSSTVPQETLYF
TRBJ1-2 TRBV18 few - TGTGCCAGCTCACCAGGTGGACAGACCTATGGCTACACCTTC CASSPGGQTYGYTF
TRBJ2-7 TRBV27 many - TGTGCCAGCAGAACCAGGGAAGACGGGAGCTCCTACGAGCAGTACTTC CASRTREDGSSYEQYF
TRBJ2-2 TRBV7-2 medium-sized TRBD2 TGTGCCAGCAGCAGACGACTAGCGGGGCGGGGCACCGGGGAGCTGTTTTTT CASSRRLAGRGTGELFF
TRBJ2-7 TRBV6-2/TRBV6-3 - TRBD1 TGTGCCAGCACCGGACAGGGCCACGAGCAGTACTTC CASTGQGHEQYF
TRBJ2-2 TRBV21-1 few - TGTGCCATCAAGCGGGACAGCCGTTGGCGGAGGGAGCTGTTTTTT CAIKRDSRWRRELFF
TRBJ2-5 TRBV7-9 many - TGTGCCAGCAGCTTCCTTGGGACGTACGAGACCCAGTACTTC CASSFLGTYETQYF
TRBJ1-5 TRBV5-1 many - TGCGCCAGCAGCTTGGGGATGGGCAATCAGCCCCAGCATTTT CASSLGMGNQPQHF
TRBJ2-3 TRBV7-8 - - TGTGCCAGCAGCTCGCTAGACCAAAAGTACACAGATACGCAGTATTTT CASSSLDQKYTDTQYF
TRBJ2-5 TRBV14 many TRBD1 TGTGCCAGCAGCCCCCATGTTTGGACAGGACAGCGAGAGACCCAGTACTTC CASSPHVWTGQRETQYF
TRBJ1-1 TRBV27 many - TGTGCCAGCAGTTTATCGGGCCTGATGAACACTGAAGCTTTCTTT CASSLSGLMNTEAFF
TRBJ2-2 TRBV24-1 few TRBD1 TGTGCCACCAGTGACCCCGGACAGGGTCCGAACACCGGGGAGCTGTTTTTT CATSDPGQGPNTGELFF
TRBJ2-7 TRBV10-2 many - TGCGCCAGCAGTGAGCTGGGACTGGCGACCTACGAGCAGTACTTC CASSELGLATYEQYF
TRBJ2-3 TRBV4-1 many TRBD2 TGCGCCAGCAGCCAAGCTAGTAGCGGGGCTTTAGCCCAGTATTTT CASSQASSGALAQYF
TRBJ2-1 TRBV11-2 - - TGTGCCAGCAGCTTAGATCGCGTGGGTAATGAGCAGTTCTTC CASSLDRVGNEQFF
TRBJ1-2 TRBV4-2 few - TGTGCCAGCAGCCAAGATCCTGGACCGACTCGGGCGAACACCTTC CASSQDPGPTRANTF
TRBJ2-3 TRBV9 medium-sized - TGTGCCAGCAGCGTAGCAGAGCGTGAATTGAGCACAGATACGCAGTATTTT CASSVAERELSTDTQYF
TRBJ2-7 TRBV7-9 many - TGTGCCAGCAGTCAATACTACGAGCAGTACTTC CASSQYYEQYF
TRBJ2-4 TRBV6-5 - - TGTGCCAGCAGTTACGGGGGAGAGACCATCAACATTCAGTACTTC CASSYGGETINIQYF
TRBJ1-1 TRBV7-2 few - TGTGCCAGCAGCTTACGAAGACGCATGAACACTGAAGCTTTCTTT CASSLRRRMNTEAFF
TRBJ2-7 TRBV29-1 many TRBD2 TGCAGCGTTGAAGTCGGGGGGAGGGGTTACGAGCAGTACTTC CSVEVGGRGYEQYF